Below are 24 T cell receptor beta chains sequenced from a single sample in a study of response to subunit inactivated influenza vaccine (dated by TCRdb to between 2018 and 2020). Library creation used RT-PCR. These reads were obtained on an Illumina HiSeq 2500. Starting from the raw public reads, TCRdb applied fastp trimming at Q25, assembled clones with MiXCR and retained in-frame beta chains. Each record represents a unique CDR3 protein, reported with the most common genes and DNA among its rows. This sample gives 500,000 to 550,000 distinct CDR3 sequences in total; approximately 7.2% of them show up just once. The ten largest clones take up about an eighth of the sample. The sample here was PBMCs from blood, taken around 25 months after vaccination. These receptors originate from a man aged 50 to 69 who received an inactivated influenza vaccine. Donor details come from another sample of the same person, matched by shared clones.

This clonotype was detected ten times or more. This chain joins TRBV5-1 and TRBJ2-3; D gene ambiguous. This CDR3 is 14 amino acids long. Germline V gives CDR1 SGHRS, CDR2 YFSETQ. V was clipped by 0 bases and J by 2 bases, with 7 bases between them. The CDR3 reads CASSLDRSTDTQYF. CDR3 nucleotides: TGCGCCAGCAGCTTGGACAGATCCACAGATACGCAGTATTTT.

The J gene is TRBJ2-1, the V gene TRBV20-1; 16 nucleotides line up with TRBD2. V lost 0 bases to trimming and J lost 7 bases; unmatched junction nucleotides: 9. The CDR3 length is 18 residues. Germline values: CDR1 DFQATT, CDR2 SNEGSKA (reference sequence). For the CDR3, the DNA is TGCAGTGCTAGAGAGCGACCGGGACTAGCGGGAGGGGTGAATGAGCAGTTCTTC. Translation gives CSARERPGLAGGVNEQFF.

This clonotype was found a few times. The chain combines TRBV20-1 with TRBJ2-5, with TRBD2 matching over 11 bases. The CDR3 length is 16 residues. V gave up 2 bases and J gave up 4 bases; unmatched junction bases: 9. Germline loops: CDR1 DFQATT, CDR2 SNEGSKA (reference sequence). CDR3 nucleotides: TGCAGTGCTAGATCCCGCCTAGCGGGGGGACGAGAGACCCAGTACTTC. Encoded protein: CSARSRLAGGRETQYF.

This clonotype appeared a few times. The rearrangement joins TRBV7-2 to TRBJ2-3; TRBD2 matches 12 bases. The CDR3 runs to 15 residues. In germline, CDR1 is SGHTA, CDR2 FQGNSA. V was pared by 7 bases and J by 6 bases, with 8 bases of the junction left unmatched. CDR3 region: CASTETSGSFDTQYF. Here the CDR3 DNA reads TGTGCCAGCACCGAGACTAGCGGGAGTTTTGATACGCAGTATTTT.

This clonotype has more than one count but fewer than ten. The gene calls are TRBV27 and TRBJ2-3; TRBD2 aligns across 10 bases. V dropped 2 bases and J dropped 4; count of bases not matched to a gene: 3. The CDR3 is 15 residues long. From germline, CDR1 is MNHEY and CDR2 SMNVEV (reference sequence). The CDR3 DNA reads TGTGCCAGCAGTTTACTAGCGGGAGTACCAGATACGCAGTATTTT. It yields the protein CASSLLAGVPDTQYF.

This clonotype was recorded at least ten times. This chain uses TRBV5-1 with TRBJ2-7; D may be TRBD1 or TRBD2 (5 bases each). Germline V gene sequence: CDR1 SGHRS, CDR2 YFSETQ. V was cut by 4 bases and J by 1 base, with 12 bases left in between. The CDR3 covers 14 residues. This CDR3 reads CASSHAGTSYEQYF. The CDR3 DNA is TGCGCCAGCAGCCACGCAGGGACGTCCTACGAGCAGTACTTC. Full variable domain (remainder filled in from reference TRBV5-1 and TRBJ2-7): KAGVTQTPRYLIKTRGQQVTLSCSPISGHRSVSWYQQTPGQGLQFLFEYFSETQRNKGNFPGRFSGRQFSNSRSEMNVSTLELGDSALYLCASSHAGTSYEQYFGPGTRLTVT.

This clonotype came up a few times. The rearrangement links TRBV6-5 to TRBJ2-5; D gene uncertain. V was trimmed by 4 bases and J by 4 bases, leaving 13 bases between them. This CDR3 has 14 residues. Germline V gene lookup returns CDR1 MNHEY and CDR2 SVGAGI. This chain's CDR3 is CASSFPPRGETQYF. Written as DNA, the CDR3 is TGTGCCAGCAGTTTCCCGCCTAGAGGAGAGACCCAGTACTTC.

This rearrangement joins TRBV6-1 to TRBJ1-2; D call uncertain. V gave up 6 bases and J gave up 8 bases, with 7 bases separating them. This CDR3 is built from 10 residues. The V gene's germline CDR1 is MNHNS and CDR2 SASEGT. CDR3 DNA: TGTGCCAGCAGCGTGACGGGCTACACCTTC. Translated: CASSVTGYTF.

V is TRBV7-3 and J is TRBJ2-1; D is perhaps TRBD2 (5 bases). The ends were cut back, 5 bases at V and 1 base at J, with 15 bases in the middle. Per the germline V gene, CDR1 is SGHTA and CDR2 is FQGTGA. CDR3 size: 16 residues. The CDR3 nucleotides read TGTGCCAGCAGCAATGCACTAGGCGGGTCCTACAATGAGCAGTTCTTC. It is translated as CASSNALGGSYNEQFF.

The chain couples TRBV14 to TRBJ2-2; 11 nucleotides agree with TRBD1. Germline values: CDR1 SGHDN, CDR2 FVKESK. Trimming cost V 4 bases and J 5 bases; bases outside gene matches: 6. The CDR3 runs to 16 residues. Here the CDR3 reads CASSRPGQGVTGELFF. The DNA for the CDR3 is TGTGCCAGCAGCCGTCCGGGACAGGGGGTGACCGGGGAGCTGTTTTTT.

This clonotype was picked up many times. The V gene is TRBV6-2 or TRBV6-3, the J gene TRBJ2-2; the D gene is possibly TRBD2 (5 bases). CDR1 MNHEY and CDR2 SVGEGT come from the germline V gene. The CDR3 contains 14 residues. Trimming took 5 bases from V and 3 from J, leaving 10 bases between them. CDR3 amino acids: CASSIALDTGELFF. The CDR3 DNA reads TGTGCCAGCAGTATAGCGCTAGACACCGGGGAGCTGTTTTTT.

This clonotype was found a few times. The chain is built from TRBV7-2 and TRBJ2-3; D possibly corresponds to TRBD2 (7 bases). Trimming shortened V by 5 bases and J by 1 base, and 16 bases separated the two germline ends. Germline CDR1 is SGHTA and CDR2 is FQGNSA. CDR3 length: 16 amino acids. The CDR3 nucleotides read TGTGCCAGCAGCACCCAGGGAGGGGGGGGCACAGATACGCAGTATTTT. Protein sequence: CASSTQGGGGTDTQYF.

The rearrangement uses TRBV7-6 and TRBJ2-7; no definite D call. CDR3 length: 13 residues. Looked up from germline, CDR1 is SGHVS and CDR2 is FNYEAQ. V lost 5 bases and J lost 0, with 8 bases in between. In nucleotides, the CDR3 is TGTGCCAGCAGCCGCGCCCTCTCCTACGAGCAGTACTTC. It specifies CASSRALSYEQYF.

The V gene is TRBV7-8, the J gene TRBJ1-2; 10 nucleotides line up with TRBD1. The trim removed 1 base at V and 8 bases at J, leaving 4 bases unmatched. The CDR3 totals 14 residues. Germline CDR1 and CDR2: SGHVS and FQNEAQ. The CDR3 here is CASSLVGQGGGYTF. The CDR3 bases are TGTGCCAGCAGCTTAGTAGGACAGGGGGGAGGCTACACCTTC.

Ten or more counts support this clonotype. This chain connects TRBV9 to TRBJ2-1; 9 nucleotides align to TRBD2. CDR1 SGDLS and CDR2 YYNGEE come from the germline V gene. CDR3 length equals 15 residues. The V and J ends lost 4 bases and 1 base, in that order; junction bases with no gene match: 3. The CDR3 here is CASSLAGESYNEQFF. The CDR3 nucleotides read TGTGCCAGCAGCTTAGCGGGAGAATCCTACAATGAGCAGTTCTTC.

In its sample, this clonotype was seen a few times. This chain joins TRBV4-2 and TRBJ2-1; TRBD2 matches 16 bases. V trimming: 3 bases; J trimming: 6 bases; junction bases outside the gene matches: 5. Germline V gives CDR1 LGHNA, CDR2 YNFKEQ. The CDR3 extends over 17 amino acids. Written as DNA, the CDR3 is TGTGCCAGCAGCCAGGGGACTAGCGGGGGGGTCCCCAATGAGCAGTTCTTC. Protein sequence: CASSQGTSGGVPNEQFF.

This clonotype was picked up a small number of times. The chain has TRBV3-1 and TRBJ1-5, with 7 positions matching TRBD1. V lost 5 bases to trimming and J lost 4 bases; unmatched junction nucleotides: 11. Germline V lookup: CDR1 LGHDT, CDR2 YNNKEL (reference sequence). The CDR3 spans 16 residues. The CDR3 region is CASSDSQGSGNQPQHF. The CDR3 nucleotides are TGTGCCAGCAGCGATTCACAGGGGTCGGGGAATCAGCCCCAGCATTTT.

The table lists this clonotype with many counts. The V gene is TRBV27, the J gene TRBJ2-1; 16 positions match TRBD2. The V and J ends lost 6 bases and 7 bases, in that order; junction bases with no gene match: 12. CDR1 MNHEY and CDR2 SMNVEV come from the germline V gene (reference sequence). This CDR3 spans 18 amino acids. CDR3 nucleotides: TGTGCCAGCAGAGAGTCCGGGACTAGCGGGAGGGCGGGGAATGAGCAGTTCTTC. Translated, it gives CASRESGTSGRAGNEQFF.

In this sample, this clonotype turned up many times. The gene calls are TRBV20-1 and TRBJ2-1, with TRBD2 matching 12 bases. The CDR3 length is 15 residues. Looked up from germline, CDR1 is DFQATT and CDR2 is SNEGSKA (reference sequence). Trimming removed 5 bases from V and 4 bases from J; junction bases left unmatched: 6. The CDR3 spells CSARLAGDRYNEQFF. The CDR3 DNA reads as TGCAGTGCTCGACTAGCGGGGGACCGATACAATGAGCAGTTCTTC.

This sequence joins TRBV20-1 and TRBJ2-4, with 7 bases aligning to TRBD2. Germline values: CDR1 DFQATT, CDR2 SNEGSKA (reference sequence). V gave up 4 bases and J gave up 0 bases; unmatched junction bases: 3. The CDR3 consists of 14 residues. Here the CDR3 DNA reads TGCAGTGCTAATTGGGGGGGAGCCAAAAACATTCAGTACTTC. Amino acid sequence: CSANWGGAKNIQYF.

The CDR3 is CASSLEGRALEKLFF. The CDR3 region has the DNA TGCGCCAGCAGCTTGGAAGGCAGGGCTCTTGAAAAACTGTTTTTT. The chain uses TRBV5-1 and TRBJ1-4; weak D call: TRBD1 (5 bases). Germline V CDR1 and CDR2: SGHRS, YFSETQ. V lost 0 bases to trimming and J lost 7 bases, with 13 bases between them. The CDR3 has 15 amino acids.

This chain joins TRBV6-4 and TRBJ2-2; D is undetermined. Per the germline V gene, CDR1 is MRHNA and CDR2 is SNTAGT. This CDR3 is 14 amino acids long. The germline V and J ends were trimmed by 3 bases and 6 bases, with 11 bases remaining between them. Here the CDR3 reads CASSEMSLAGELFF. CDR3 nucleotide sequence: TGTGCCAGCAGTGAGATGTCGTTGGCCGGGGAGCTGTTTTTT.

The rearrangement uses TRBV28 and TRBJ1-1; 9 nucleotides line up with TRBD1. This CDR3 is built from 15 residues. The V gene's germline CDR1 is MDHEN and CDR2 SYDVKM. The V and J ends lost 5 bases and 4 bases, in that order; junction bases with no gene match: 8. The DNA of the CDR3 is TGTGCCAGCAGTGAAGGGACAGGGTCCCTCACTGAAGCTTTCTTT. It translates to CASSEGTGSLTEAFF.

J is TRBJ2-7 and V is TRBV4-1; 8 nucleotides align to TRBD2. V lost 5 bases, J lost 2 bases, and 11 bases stayed unmatched. The CDR3 sequence is 16 residues long. Germline V gives CDR1 MGHRA, CDR2 YSYEKL. The CDR3 nucleotides read TGCGCCAGCAGCACCTTAGTGGCGGGGGGACCCTACGAGCAGTACTTC. As protein: CASSTLVAGGPYEQYF.